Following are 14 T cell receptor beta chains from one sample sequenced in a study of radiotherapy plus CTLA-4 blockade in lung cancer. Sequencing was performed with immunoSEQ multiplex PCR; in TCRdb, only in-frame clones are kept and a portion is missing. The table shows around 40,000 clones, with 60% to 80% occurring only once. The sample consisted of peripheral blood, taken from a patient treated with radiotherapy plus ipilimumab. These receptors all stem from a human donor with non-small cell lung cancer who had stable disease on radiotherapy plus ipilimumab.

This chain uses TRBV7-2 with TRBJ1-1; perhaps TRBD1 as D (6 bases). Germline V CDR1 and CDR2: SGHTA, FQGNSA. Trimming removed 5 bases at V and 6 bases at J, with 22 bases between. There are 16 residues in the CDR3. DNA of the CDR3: TGTGCCAGCAGCCTCCGGATGAGGACAGCTCTCGCTGAAGCTTTCTTT. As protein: CASSLRMRTALAEAFF.

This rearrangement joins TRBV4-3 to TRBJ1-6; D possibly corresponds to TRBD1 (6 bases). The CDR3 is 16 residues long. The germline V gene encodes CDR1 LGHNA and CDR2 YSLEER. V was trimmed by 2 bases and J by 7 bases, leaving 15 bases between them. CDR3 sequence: CASSQQITGTNSPLHF. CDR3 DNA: TGCGCCAGCAGCCAACAGATTACAGGGACCAATTCACCCCTCCACTTT.

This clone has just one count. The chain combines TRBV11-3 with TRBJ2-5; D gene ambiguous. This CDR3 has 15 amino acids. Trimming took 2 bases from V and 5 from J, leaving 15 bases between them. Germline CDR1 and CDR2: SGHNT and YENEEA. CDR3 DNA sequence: TGTGCCAGCAGCTTAAACAGTCGCTTTCGGGAGACCCAGTACTTC. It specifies CASSLNSRFRETQYF.

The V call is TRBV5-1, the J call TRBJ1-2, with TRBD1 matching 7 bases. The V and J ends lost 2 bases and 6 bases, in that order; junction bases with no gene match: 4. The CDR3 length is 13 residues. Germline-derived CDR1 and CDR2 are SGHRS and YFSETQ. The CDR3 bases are TGCGCCAGCAGCTTTAGAGGGGGCGATGGCTACACCTTC. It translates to CASSFRGGDGYTF.

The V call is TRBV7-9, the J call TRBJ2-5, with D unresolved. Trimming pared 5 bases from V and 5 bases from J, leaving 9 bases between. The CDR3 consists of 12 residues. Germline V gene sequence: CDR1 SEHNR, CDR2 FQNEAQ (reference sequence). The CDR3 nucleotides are TGTGCCAGCAGCGCCGCGAGGGAGACCCAGTACTTC. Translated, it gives CASSAARETQYF.

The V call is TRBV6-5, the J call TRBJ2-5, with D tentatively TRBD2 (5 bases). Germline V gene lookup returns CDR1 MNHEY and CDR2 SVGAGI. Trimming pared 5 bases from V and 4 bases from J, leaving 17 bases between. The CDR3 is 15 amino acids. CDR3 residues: CASSTPARGGETQYF. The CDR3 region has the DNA TGTGCCAGCAGTACCCCCGCTCGGGGTGGAGAGACCCAGTACTTC.

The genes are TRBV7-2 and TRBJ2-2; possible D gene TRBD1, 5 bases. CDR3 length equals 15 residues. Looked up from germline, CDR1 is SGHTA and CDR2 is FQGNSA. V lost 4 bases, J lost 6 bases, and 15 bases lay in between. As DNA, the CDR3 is TGTGCCAGCAGCTCGTACAGGATACGTCCCGGGGAGCTGTTTTTT. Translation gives CASSSYRIRPGELFF.

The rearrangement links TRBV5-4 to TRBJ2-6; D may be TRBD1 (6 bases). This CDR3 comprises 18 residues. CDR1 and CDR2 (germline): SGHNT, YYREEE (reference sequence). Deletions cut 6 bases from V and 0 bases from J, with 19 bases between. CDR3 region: CASTLRGPPGSGANVLTF. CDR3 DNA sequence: TGTGCCAGCACTCTCAGGGGTCCCCCAGGCTCTGGGGCCAACGTCCTGACTTTC. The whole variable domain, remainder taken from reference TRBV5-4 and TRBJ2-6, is ETGVTQSPTHLIKTRGQQVTLRCSSQSGHNTVSWYQQALGQGPQFIFQYYREEENGRGNFPPRFSGLQFPNYSSELNVNALELDDSALYLCASTLRGPPGSGANVLTFGAGSRLTVL.

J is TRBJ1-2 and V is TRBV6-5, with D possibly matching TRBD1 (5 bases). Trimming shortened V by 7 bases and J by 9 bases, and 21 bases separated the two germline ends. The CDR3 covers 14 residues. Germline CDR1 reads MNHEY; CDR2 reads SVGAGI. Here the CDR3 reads CASKEGLQALSYTF. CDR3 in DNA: TGTGCCAGCAAGGAGGGACTCCAGGCGTTAAGCTACACCTTC.

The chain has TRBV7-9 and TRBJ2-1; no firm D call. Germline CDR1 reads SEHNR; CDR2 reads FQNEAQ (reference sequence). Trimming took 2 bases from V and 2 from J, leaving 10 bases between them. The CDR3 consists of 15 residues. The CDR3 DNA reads TGTGCCAGCAGCTTAATCGCAGTGACCTACAATGAGCAGTTCTTC. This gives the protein CASSLIAVTYNEQFF.

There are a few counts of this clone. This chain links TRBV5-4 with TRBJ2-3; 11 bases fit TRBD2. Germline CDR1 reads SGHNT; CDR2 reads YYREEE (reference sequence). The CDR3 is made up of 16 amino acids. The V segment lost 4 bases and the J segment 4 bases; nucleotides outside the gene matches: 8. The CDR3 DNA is TGTGCCAGCAGCCCCGGTGGTAGCGGGGGGGCAGATACGCAGTATTTT. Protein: CASSPGGSGGADTQYF.

CDR3 protein: CASSRVSYEQYF. The CDR3, as DNA: TGTGCCAGCAGCCGGGTGAGTTACGAGCAGTACTTC. The chain is built from TRBV11-3 and TRBJ2-7; D not certain. The germline CDR1 and CDR2 sequences are SGHNT and YENEEA. The CDR3 is made up of 12 amino acids. The ends were cut back, 5 bases at V and 4 bases at J, with 9 bases in the middle.

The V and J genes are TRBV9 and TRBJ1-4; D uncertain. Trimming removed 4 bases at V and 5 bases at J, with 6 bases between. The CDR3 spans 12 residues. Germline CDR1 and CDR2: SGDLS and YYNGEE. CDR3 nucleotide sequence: TGTGCCAGCAGCTACGCGAATGAAAAACTGTTTTTT. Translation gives CASSYANEKLFF. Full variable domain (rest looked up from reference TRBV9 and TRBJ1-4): DSGVTQTPKHLITATGQRVTLRCSPRSGDLSVYWYQQSLDQGLQFLIQYYNGEERAKGNILERFSAQQFPDLHSELNLSSLELGDSALYFCASSYANEKLFFGSGTQLSVL.

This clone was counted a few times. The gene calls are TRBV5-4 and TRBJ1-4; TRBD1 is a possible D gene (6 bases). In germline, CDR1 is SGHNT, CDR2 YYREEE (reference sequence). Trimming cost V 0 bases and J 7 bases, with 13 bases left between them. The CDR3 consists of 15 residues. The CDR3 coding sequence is TGTGCCAGCAGCTTGGCCGCCAGAGGGGGTGAAAAACTGTTTTTT. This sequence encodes CASSLAARGGEKLFF.